The 8 T cell receptor beta chains presented below share a single source sample, sequenced in a study of T cell responses to AZD1222 COVID-19 vaccine. Clones were read by immunoSEQ multiplex PCR, and TCRdb kept only the in-frame ones, dropping some. The data show roughly 100,000 clones, 80% to 95% seen once. The sample was peripheral blood, taken 28 days after the second AZD1222 dose. These receptors were taken from an adult who received the AZD1222 COVID-19 vaccine.

The CDR3 loop is CASSQPKDRDSGNTEAFF. CDR3 coding DNA: TGCGCCAGCAGCCAACCAAAAGACCGGGACTCCGGGAACACTGAAGCTTTCTTT. The chain carries TRBV4-1 and TRBJ1-1, with a tentative D call TRBD1 (5 bases). With 2 bases removed from V and 1 base from J, the gap between germline ends came to 20 bases. Germline CDR1 reads MGHRA; CDR2 reads YSYEKL. The CDR3 is made up of 18 amino acids.

CDR3 sequence: CASIQDGETQYF. CDR3 nucleotides: TGTGCCAGCATACAGGACGGGGAGACCCAGTACTTC. The chain is built from TRBV2 and TRBJ2-5, with a weak D call TRBD1 (5 bases). Trimming cost V 7 bases and J 5 bases, with 11 bases left between them. Germline CDR1 SNHLY, CDR2 FYNNEI. The CDR3 covers 12 residues.

This sequence joins TRBV5-3 and TRBJ2-3, with D uncertain. TRBV5-3 is annotated as an ORF whose role is uncertain. V lost 4 bases to trimming and J lost 0 bases, with 6 bases between them. The CDR3 is 13 residues long. The CDR3 DNA sequence: TGTGCCAGAAGCCCAAGTAGCACAGATACGCAGTATTTT. Translated, it gives CARSPSSTDTQYF.

The V call is TRBV6-6, the J call TRBJ2-7; 7 nucleotides align to TRBD1. V gave up 5 bases and J gave up 4 bases; unmatched junction bases: 8. The CDR3 length is 14 residues. CDR1 MNHNY and CDR2 SVGAGI come from the germline V gene (reference sequence). CDR3 in DNA: TGTGCCAGCAGTCATGGACAGGCCCAATACGAGCAGTACTTC. It is translated as CASSHGQAQYEQYF.

The CDR3 DNA sequence: TGTGCCAGCAGGAAGACAGGGGGCGAGCAGTACTTC. It codes for CASRKTGGEQYF. V gene TRBV6-5 combines with J gene TRBJ2-7; 9 bases agree with TRBD1. The CDR3 loop spans 12 amino acids. The germline V gene encodes CDR1 MNHEY and CDR2 SVGAGI. The ends lost 6 bases at V and 6 bases at J; junction bases unmatched: 3.

The gene calls are TRBV30 and TRBJ1-1; D possibly corresponds to TRBD1 (5 bases). Trimming stripped 4 bases from V and 11 bases from J, with 23 bases between. The CDR3 has 14 residues. Germline V lookup: CDR1 GTSNPN, CDR2 SVGIG (reference sequence). The CDR3 bases are TGTGCCTGGACCAGAGGGACTTATCCCGTGGGGGCTTTCTTT. Translation: CAWTRGTYPVGAFF.

The chain recombines TRBV19 with TRBJ2-3; TRBD1 is a possible D gene (6 bases). V dropped 4 bases and J dropped 1 base, with 12 bases sitting between them. CDR3 length equals 15 residues. CDR1 LNHDA and CDR2 SQIVND come from the germline V gene (reference sequence). CDR3 amino acids: CASSTMGHRTDTQYF. For the CDR3, the DNA is TGTGCCAGTAGTACGATGGGACATCGCACAGATACGCAGTATTTT.

This clone was detected only a few times. The chain couples TRBV5-1 to TRBJ1-2, with TRBD1 matching over 7 bases. V shed 7 bases, J shed 7 bases, and the junction held 13 bases outside the gene matches. The CDR3 consists of 14 residues. Germline-derived CDR1 and CDR2 are SGHRS and YFSETQ. The CDR3 coding sequence is TGCGCCAGCCGGACCGGGACAGACGTTGGTGGCTACACCTTC. This encodes CASRTGTDVGGYTF.